The rows below give T cell receptor beta chains drawn from one sample of a study of breast tumors, draining lymph nodes, adjacent tissues. TCRdb fed the multiplex PCR reads into MiXCR, producing one record per CDR3 protein. The sample yields about 230,000 distinct CDR3 sequences, roughly 32% seen once. The sequencing sample was made of axillary lymph node tissue. The receptors were sampled from a female donor with breast cancer. Some clones in this sample may be carry-over from other donors' samples. Both conserved end residues are part of each CDR3. The D gene is left open where the match is weak. The listing skips clone size in some rows; elsewhere it reads once, few, many or a size class.

J gene	D gene	V gene	clone size	CDR3 protein	CDR3 DNA
TRBJ1-6	-	TRBV27	many	CASRGHGNSPLHF	TGTGCCAGCAGGGGACATGGAAATTCACCCCTCCACTTT
TRBJ2-7	-	TRBV27	many	CASSKGGSHSYEQYF	TGTGCCAGCAGCAAGGGAGGTTCCCACTCCTACGAGCAGTACTTC
TRBJ2-1	TRBD2	TRBV19	many	CASEPGLAGPSSYNEQFF	TGTGCCAGCGAACCGGGACTAGCGGGACCTAGCTCCTACAATGAGCAGTTCTTC
TRBJ1-2	-	TRBV5-5	many	CASSLGMGVYGYTF	TGTGCCAGCAGCTTGGGCATGGGCGTTTATGGCTACACCTTC
TRBJ1-2	TRBD1	TRBV2	-	CASRLRDSRSGNTF	TGTGCCAGCAGACTTAGGGACAGCCGCTCTGGAAACACCTTC
TRBJ2-2	-	TRBV2	many	CASHKAGELFF	TGTGCCAGCCATAAGGCCGGGGAGCTGTTTTTT
TRBJ1-2	-	TRBV18	many	CASSPNLNYGYTF	TGTGCCAGCTCACCCAACTTGAACTATGGCTACACCTTC
TRBJ2-5	TRBD2	TRBV12-5	many	CASGLGTSESQETQYF	TGTGCTAGTGGTCTCGGGACTAGCGAATCTCAAGAGACCCAGTACTTC
TRBJ2-2	TRBD2	TRBV3-1	many	CASSPRLAGGRTGELFF	TGTGCCAGCAGCCCCCGACTAGCGGGAGGAAGGACCGGGGAGCTGTTTTTT
TRBJ2-3	-	TRBV20-1	many	CSARDTQRGTDTQYF	TGCAGTGCTAGAGATACCCAGCGGGGCACAGATACGCAGTATTTT
TRBJ2-7	TRBD2	TRBV20-1	-	CSARGASGSSSPYEQYF	TGCAGTGCTAGAGGGGCTAGCGGGAGTTCGTCCCCCTACGAGCAGTACTTC
TRBJ2-3	TRBD1	TRBV9	once	CASSGGGTGAEASF	TGTGCCAGCAGCGGAGGGGGGACAGGGGCTGAAGCTTCCTTT
TRBJ2-5	-	TRBV11-2	many	CASTPLGGLQETQYF	TGTGCCAGCACTCCGTTGGGGGGCCTCCAAGAGACCCAGTACTTC
TRBJ2-7	-	TRBV20-1	many	CSAYRDASYEQYF	TGCAGTGCCTACCGGGACGCGAGTTACGAGCAGTACTTC
TRBJ2-6	-	TRBV5-1	many	CASSLTRAIFSGANVLTF	TGCGCCAGCAGCTTGACCAGGGCCATCTTCTCTGGGGCCAACGTCCTGACTTTC
TRBJ2-7	-	TRBV28	many	CASTRPGSRPYEQYF	TGTGCCAGCACCCGACCGGGTAGCCGACCCTACGAGCAGTACTTC
TRBJ2-3	-	TRBV10-3	many	CAISESLGDTQYF	TGTGCCATCAGTGAGTCATTAGGAGATACGCAGTATTTT